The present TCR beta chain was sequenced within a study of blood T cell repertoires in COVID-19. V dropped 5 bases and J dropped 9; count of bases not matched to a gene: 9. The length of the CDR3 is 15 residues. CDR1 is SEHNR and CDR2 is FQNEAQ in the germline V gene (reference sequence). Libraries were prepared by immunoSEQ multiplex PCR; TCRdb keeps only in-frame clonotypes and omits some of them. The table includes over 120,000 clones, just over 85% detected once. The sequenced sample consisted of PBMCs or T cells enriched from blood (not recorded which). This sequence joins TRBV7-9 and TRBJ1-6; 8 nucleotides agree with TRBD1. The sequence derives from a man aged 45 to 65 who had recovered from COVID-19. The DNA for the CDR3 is TGTGCCAGCAGCCGAGGACAGGGTCCAACTTCACCCCTCCACTTT. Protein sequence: CASSRGQGPTSPLHF. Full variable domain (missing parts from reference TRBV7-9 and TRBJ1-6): DTGVSQNPRHKITKRGQNVTFRCDPISEHNRLYWYRQTLGQGPEFLTYFQNEAQLEKSRLLSDRFSAERPKGSFSTLEIQRTEQGDSAMYLCASSRGQGPTSPLHFGNGTRLTVT.